The source of this T cell receptor (beta chain) is a study of identifying expanded T cells in peripheral blood. CDR1 and CDR2 from the germline V gene are MDHEN and SYDVKM. The CDR3 extends over 14 amino acids. V lost 5 bases and J lost 5; bases outside the gene matches: 4. During the collection period, no donor immune events like infections were recorded. Assay used: immunoSEQ multiplex PCR; TCRdb lists only in-frame clones, some missing. The sample has about 94,000 clones, 70% to 90% seen once. This TCR was sampled from a person between 18 and 75 years old in good health. The specimen was blood. The genes are TRBV28 and TRBJ2-2; 8 bases align to TRBD1. DNA of the CDR3: TGTGCCAGCAGTCGACAGGGGACGACCGGGGAGCTGTTTTTT. Its protein product is CASSRQGTTGELFF.